These 18 T cell receptor beta chains were all obtained from the same sample, sequenced in a study of CD8 T cells in ankylosing spondylitis. TCRdb analysed the 5' RACE reads with MiXCR anew, one entry per CDR3 protein. Altogether some 700,000 distinct CDR3 sequences are present, roughly 20% being singletons, with the ten largest covering 15% to 20%. No cognate antigen is known for these TCRs. Notes on the study in general: Within ankylosing spondylitis blood, a TCR beta motif made up of eight or nine highly homologous variants appeared to be characteristic.

Material: blood, either unsorted or a sorted T cell fraction (not recorded which). The origin of the receptors is a male donor with ankylosing spondylitis.

The V and J genes are TRBV7-8 and TRBJ2-7; 12 bases line up with TRBD2. Trimming took 5 bases from V and 7 from J; bases not matched to a gene: 15. The CDR3 contains 17 residues. In germline, CDR1 is SGHVS, CDR2 FQNEAQ. CDR3 residues: CASSLRTSGNSIREQYF. CDR3 sequence (DNA): TGTGCCAGCAGCCTCCGGACTAGCGGGAATTCGATCCGGGAGCAGTACTTC.

The gene calls are TRBV29-1 and TRBJ2-3; TRBD1 matches 10 bases. CDR1 and CDR2 from the germline V gene are SQVTM and ANQGSEA. CDR3 length: 14 amino acids. V lost 7 bases to trimming and J lost 6 bases; unmatched junction nucleotides: 10. The CDR3 reads CSAFDRGLADTQYF. DNA for the CDR3: TGCAGCGCTTTCGACAGGGGGCTAGCGGATACGCAGTATTTT.

Concerning this clonotype itself: An end of the junction does not agree with germline; a read error may underlie this. The chain recombines TRBV4-1 with TRBJ2-1; TRBD1 agrees at 7 bases. CDR1 is MGHRA and CDR2 is YSYEKL in the germline V gene. This CDR3 is 17 amino acids long. DNA of the CDR3: TGCGCCAGCAGCCAAGATGCGCAGGGGGTAGGGGACAATGAGCGGTTCTTC. This gives the protein CASSQDAQGVGDNERFF.

The chain combines TRBV28 with TRBJ1-3, with D maybe TRBD1 (6 bases). Trimming took 5 bases from V and 5 from J, leaving 10 bases between them. Germline V gene sequence: CDR1 MDHEN, CDR2 SYDVKM. The CDR3 loop spans 13 amino acids. CDR3 region: CASSPGQRNTIYF. The CDR3 coding sequence is TGTGCCAGCAGTCCCGGACAGAGAAACACCATATATTTT.

The chain uses TRBV6-5 and TRBJ1-1; 11 nucleotides align to TRBD1. This CDR3 contains 15 residues. Germline-derived CDR1 and CDR2 are MNHEY and SVGAGI. Trimming at V came to 2 bases and at J to 7 bases, leaving 6 bases not matched to a gene. This CDR3 is CASSYGTGGEGEAFF. CDR3 sequence (DNA): TGTGCCAGCAGTTACGGGACAGGGGGGGAAGGTGAAGCTTTCTTT.

This chain uses TRBV9 with TRBJ2-2; D is possibly TRBD2 (6 bases). This CDR3 is built from 17 residues. CDR1 and CDR2 from the germline V gene are SGDLS and YYNGEE. V was pared by 4 bases and J by 1 base, with 17 bases between. The CDR3 DNA follows: TGTGCCAGCAGCCTTCTCGGGTCTAGCGAGAACACCGGGGAGCTGTTTTTT. Encoded protein: CASSLLGSSENTGELFF.

The rearrangement links TRBV7-3 to TRBJ2-2; no definite D call. The CDR3 is 14 residues long. Germline CDR1 SGHTA, CDR2 FQGTGA. V was cut by 8 bases and J by 0 bases, with 10 bases left in between. CDR3 region: CASGWRSNTGELFF. The CDR3 nucleotides are TGTGCCAGCGGTTGGCGGTCGAACACCGGGGAGCTGTTTTTT.

J is TRBJ2-7 and V is TRBV6-5; D perhaps matches TRBD1 (5 bases). V lost 0 bases and J 3 bases, leaving 9 bases between the germline ends. Germline values: CDR1 MNHEY, CDR2 SVGAGI. CDR3 size: 14 residues. CDR3 in amino acids: CASSYSVQGYEQYF. DNA for the CDR3: TGTGCCAGCAGTTACTCGGTTCAGGGCTACGAGCAGTACTTC.

This clonotype was seen only a few times. This sequence joins TRBV6-5 and TRBJ2-1; the D is unclear. V was shortened by 8 bases and J by 9 bases, with 11 bases between the two germline ends. The V gene's germline CDR1 is MNHEY and CDR2 SVGAGI. The CDR3 length is 11 residues. CDR3 loop: CASGRRSEQFF. DNA for the CDR3: TGTGCCAGCGGCCGGCGGAGTGAGCAGTTCTTC.

The chain combines TRBV7-6 with TRBJ2-5, with D perhaps TRBD1 (6 bases). CDR1 is SGHVS and CDR2 is FNYEAQ in the germline V gene. Trimming cost V 0 bases and J 2 bases, with 16 bases left between them. This CDR3 spans 17 amino acids. CDR3 in amino acids: CASSLAPPGTLQETQYF. The CDR3 DNA sequence: TGTGCCAGCAGCTTAGCCCCACCCGGGACATTACAAGAGACCCAGTACTTC.

The V gene is TRBV5-1, the J gene TRBJ1-1; D may be TRBD1 (6 bases). The V and J ends lost 8 bases and 1 base respectively, with 18 bases between them. Germline lookup yields CDR1 SGHRS and CDR2 YFSETQ. CDR3 length equals 15 residues. The CDR3 nucleotides read TGCGCCAGTCGAGGACGGGACACTCGGAACACTGAAGCTTTCTTT. Translation gives CASRGRDTRNTEAFF.

The table lists this clonotype with many counts. The chain recombines TRBV29-1 with TRBJ2-1; TRBD2 agrees at 10 bases. V shed 2 bases, J shed 8 bases, and the junction held 9 bases outside the gene matches. CDR1 and CDR2 (germline): SQVTM, ANQGSEA. The CDR3 is 15 amino acids. The CDR3 sequence is CSVEIRASGSDEQFF. For the CDR3, the DNA is TGCAGCGTTGAAATCAGGGCTAGCGGGAGTGATGAGCAGTTCTTC.

This clonotype appeared a few times. The chain links TRBV29-1 to TRBJ2-1; D perhaps matches TRBD2 (6 bases). The CDR3 loop spans 13 amino acids. V lost 7 bases to trimming and J lost 0 bases, with 10 bases between them. The V gene's germline CDR1 is SQVTM and CDR2 ANQGSEA. In nucleotides, the CDR3 is TGCAGCGCTCGGGGGAACTCCTACAATGAGCAGTTCTTC. It translates to CSARGNSYNEQFF.

This clonotype appeared a few times. The chain combines TRBV7-9 with TRBJ2-5; the match to TRBD1 covers 7 bases. From germline, CDR1 is SEHNR and CDR2 FQNEAQ (reference sequence). J lost 2 bases, V lost 6 bases, and 6 bases had no gene match. The CDR3 spans 14 residues. CDR3 DNA: TGTGCCAGCAGGTCAACGGGACAGCAAGAGACCCAGTACTTC. Its translation: CASRSTGQQETQYF.

V usage is TRBV12-5 and J usage is TRBJ2-5; 11 nucleotides align to TRBD1. There are 15 residues in the CDR3. Trimming took 4 bases from V and 7 from J; bases not matched to a gene: 8. Germline CDR1 LGHNT, CDR2 FRNRAP. The CDR3 region is CASGSGTGGLVTQYF. The CDR3 nucleotides are TGTGCTAGTGGTTCAGGGACAGGGGGGTTGGTGACCCAGTACTTC.

The chain uses TRBV30 and TRBJ2-2, with D possibly TRBD2 on 5 matching bases. Per germline, CDR1 GTSNPN and CDR2 SVGIG (reference sequence). The CDR3 sequence is 15 residues long. V was trimmed by 2 bases and J by 3 bases, leaving 13 bases between them. CDR3 nucleotides: TGTGCCTGGAGTTTCGGGGTTTGGGACACCGGGGAGCTGTTTTTT. This sequence encodes CAWSFGVWDTGELFF. Supplemented by reference TRBV30 and TRBJ2-2, the full variable domain reads SQTIHQWPATLVQPVGSPLSLECTVEGTSNPNLYWYRQAAGRGLQLLFYSVGIGQISSEVPQNLSASRPQDRQFILSSKKLLLSDSGFYLCAWSFGVWDTGELFFGEGSRLTVL.

This clonotype was counted between two and nine times. The chain has TRBV5-1 and TRBJ2-7; 7 bases align to TRBD1. The CDR3 loop spans 14 amino acids. CDR1 is SGHRS and CDR2 is YFSETQ in the germline V gene. The J segment lost 7 bases and the V segment lost 4 bases, leaving 11 bases of the junction unmatched. For the CDR3, the DNA is TGCGCCAGCAGCGGGACAGATGGGGCTCGAGAGCAGTACTTC. Translation: CASSGTDGAREQYF.

This clonotype appeared a few times. The J gene is TRBJ2-5, the V gene TRBV2; TRBD1 might be the D (5 bases). V lost 7 bases and J 0 bases, leaving 15 bases between the germline ends. This CDR3 comprises 15 residues. Germline CDR1 and CDR2: SNHLY and FYNNEI. In nucleotides, the CDR3 is TGTGCCAGCACAAGTTGGGGCGGCAACCAAGAGACCCAGTACTTC. Translation gives CASTSWGGNQETQYF.